This T cell receptor beta chain was sequenced during a study of T cell repertoires in cytomegalovirus infection. Whole-study context: Public signatures in TCR beta pointed to CMV infection and matching HLA type.

One entry per CDR3 protein, called by TCRdb with MiXCR from the reads. The table shows about 740,000 distinct CDR3 sequences, with approximately 40% occurring only once. Per germline, CDR1 SGHVS and CDR2 FNYEAQ. The CDR3 consists of 16 residues. The V and J ends lost 4 bases and 0 bases respectively, with 15 bases between them. General study points: What dominated the ex vivo response were HLA-C-restricted CMV-specific TCR beta clonotypes. CMV carriers with the relevant HLA were identified by cumulative public TCR beta family frequency.

Regarding this clonotype: The antigen remains undetermined.

Sequenced sample: PBMCs. The rearrangement joins TRBV7-6 to TRBJ2-5; no clear D. The sequence came from a human donor in good health (CMV status not recorded). Some clones in this sample may be carry-over from other donors' samples. This CDR3 reads CASSSYTVANQETQYF. Here the CDR3 DNA reads TGTGCCAGCAGCTCCTACACGGTGGCAAACCAAGAGACCCAGTACTTC.